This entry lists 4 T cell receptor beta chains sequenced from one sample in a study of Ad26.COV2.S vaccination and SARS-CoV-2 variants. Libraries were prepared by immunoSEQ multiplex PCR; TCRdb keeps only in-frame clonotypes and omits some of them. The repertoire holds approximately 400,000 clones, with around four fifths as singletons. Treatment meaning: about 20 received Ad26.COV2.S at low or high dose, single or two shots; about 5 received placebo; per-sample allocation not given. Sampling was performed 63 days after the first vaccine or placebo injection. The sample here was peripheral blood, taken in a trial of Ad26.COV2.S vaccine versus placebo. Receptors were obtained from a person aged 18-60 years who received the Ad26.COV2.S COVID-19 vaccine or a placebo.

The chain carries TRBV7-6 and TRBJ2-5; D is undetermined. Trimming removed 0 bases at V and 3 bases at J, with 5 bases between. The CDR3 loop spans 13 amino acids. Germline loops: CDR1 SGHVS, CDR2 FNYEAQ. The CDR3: CASSLANEETQYF. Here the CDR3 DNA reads TGTGCCAGCAGCTTAGCGAACGAAGAGACCCAGTACTTC.

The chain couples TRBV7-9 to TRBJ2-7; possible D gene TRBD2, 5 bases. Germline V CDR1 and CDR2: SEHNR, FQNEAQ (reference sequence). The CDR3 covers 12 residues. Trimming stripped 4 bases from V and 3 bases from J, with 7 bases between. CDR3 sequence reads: CASSYGLYEQYF. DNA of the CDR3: TGTGCCAGCAGCTACGGACTCTACGAGCAGTACTTC.

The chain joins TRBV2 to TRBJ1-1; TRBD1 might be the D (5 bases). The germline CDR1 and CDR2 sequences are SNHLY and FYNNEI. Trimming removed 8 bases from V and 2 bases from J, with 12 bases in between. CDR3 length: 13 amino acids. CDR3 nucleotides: TGTGCCAGCCGTCGGGACGTAAACACTGAAGCTTTCTTT. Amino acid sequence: CASRRDVNTEAFF.

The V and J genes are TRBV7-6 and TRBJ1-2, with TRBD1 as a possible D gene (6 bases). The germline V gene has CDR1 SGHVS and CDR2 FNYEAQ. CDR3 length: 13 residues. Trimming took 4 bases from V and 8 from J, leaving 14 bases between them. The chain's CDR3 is CASSSNRVRGYTF. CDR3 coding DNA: TGTGCCAGCAGCTCTAACAGGGTGAGGGGCTACACCTTC. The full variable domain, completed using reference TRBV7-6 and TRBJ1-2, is GAGVSQSPRYKVTKRGQDVALRCDPISGHVSLYWYRQALGQGPEFLTYFNYEAQQDKSGLPNDRFSAERPEGSISTLTIQRTEQRDSAMYRCASSSNRVRGYTFGSGTRLTVV.